The clone carrying this T cell receptor (beta chain) was counted many times. The source of the sample is a study of early T cells in non-severe SARS-CoV-2 infection. From the 5' RACE reads, TCRdb called clonotypes with MiXCR, one entry per CDR3 protein. The table records around 28,000 distinct CDR3 sequences, roughly 4.1% of them present only once. CDR1 is LNHDA, CDR2 SQIVND, per germline (reference sequence). This CDR3 is built from 17 residues. Trimming took 3 bases from V and 0 from J; bases not matched to a gene: 4. This rearrangement joins TRBV19 to TRBJ2-7; 14 bases match TRBD2. Sequencing was carried out using whole blood. This sequence originates from an adult who was a healthcare worker with PCR-confirmed SARS-CoV-2 infection or an uninfected control (not recorded which). In DNA, the CDR3 is TGTGCCAGTAGTATCGGGGGACTAGCGGGAGACTCCTACGAGCAGTACTTC. Its translation: CASSIGGLAGDSYEQYF.